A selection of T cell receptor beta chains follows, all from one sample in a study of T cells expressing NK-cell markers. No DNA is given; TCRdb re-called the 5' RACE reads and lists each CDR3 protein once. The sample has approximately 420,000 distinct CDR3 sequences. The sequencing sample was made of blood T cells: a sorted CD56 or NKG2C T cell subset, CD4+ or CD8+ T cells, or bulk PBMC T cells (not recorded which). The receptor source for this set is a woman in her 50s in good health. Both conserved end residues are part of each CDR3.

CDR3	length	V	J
CAIGEKGDYFDEQYF	15	TRBV10-3	TRBJ2-7
CASSQVIGAEQFF	13	TRBV14	TRBJ2-1
CASSARGGEQFF	12	TRBV3-1	TRBJ2-1
CASNPVAAGELFF	13	TRBV12-3/TRBV12-4	TRBJ2-2
CSAREERGGTKNIQYF	16	TRBV20-1	TRBJ2-4
CASSSIGSNTEAFF	14	TRBV4-2	TRBJ1-1
CASSGTGGGAHTGELFF	17	TRBV10-2	TRBJ2-2
CASLRGESTEAFF	13	TRBV6-5	TRBJ1-1
CASSQVGHADQPQHF	15	TRBV4-1	TRBJ1-5
CASSFGYVGELFF	13	TRBV7-2	TRBJ2-2
CASRLTGPIRNTIYF	15	TRBV12-3/TRBV12-4	TRBJ1-3
CASTSGGSGVNEQFF	15	TRBV7-9	TRBJ2-1
CASSKDSGRKTQYF	14	TRBV7-9	TRBJ2-5
CSVRREGPYEQYF	13	TRBV29-1	TRBJ2-7
CASSPAQGYEQYF	13	TRBV7-3	TRBJ2-7
CASSPKWRGARETQYF	16	TRBV5-1	TRBJ2-5
CASSESGGFHYNEQFF	16	TRBV10-2	TRBJ2-1
CASSRQGAWGTDTQYF	16	TRBV7-9	TRBJ2-3
CAISESDRGRGQPQHF	16	TRBV10-3	TRBJ1-5
CASSSARSPTDTQYF	15	TRBV5-1	TRBJ2-3
CASSLGATGTDYNEQFF	17	TRBV12-3/TRBV12-4	TRBJ2-1
CAISEVRGNIQYF	13	TRBV10-3	TRBJ2-4
CASSPIRLAGGRNEQFF	17	TRBV3-1	TRBJ2-1
CSAEPGQGLSEQYF	14	TRBV20-1	TRBJ2-7
CATSVAGGEKLFF	13	TRBV15	TRBJ1-4
CSARGSGVGEQFF	13	TRBV20-1	TRBJ2-1
CASSLKTGTRNYEQYF	16	TRBV27	TRBJ2-7
CSVDRGNGYTF	11	TRBV29-1	TRBJ1-2
CATKDRGGSTGELFF	15	TRBV27	TRBJ2-2